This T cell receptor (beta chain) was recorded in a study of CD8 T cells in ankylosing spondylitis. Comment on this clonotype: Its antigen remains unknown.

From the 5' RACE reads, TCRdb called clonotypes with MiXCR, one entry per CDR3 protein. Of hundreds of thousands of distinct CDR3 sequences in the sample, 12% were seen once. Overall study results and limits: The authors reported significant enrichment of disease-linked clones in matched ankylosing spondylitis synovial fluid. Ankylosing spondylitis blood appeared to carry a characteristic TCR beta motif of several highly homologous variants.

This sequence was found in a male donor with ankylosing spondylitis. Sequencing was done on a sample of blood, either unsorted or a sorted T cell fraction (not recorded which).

CDR3 in DNA: TGCGCCAGCAGCTTGATTGGCCTAGGGCAGGAGACCCAGTACTTC. Protein product: CASSLIGLGQETQYF. The rearrangement joins TRBV5-1 to TRBJ2-5; D remains unclear. V lost 1 base to trimming and J lost 5 bases, with 15 bases between them. The CDR3 is made up of 15 amino acids. In germline, CDR1 is SGHRS, CDR2 YFSETQ.